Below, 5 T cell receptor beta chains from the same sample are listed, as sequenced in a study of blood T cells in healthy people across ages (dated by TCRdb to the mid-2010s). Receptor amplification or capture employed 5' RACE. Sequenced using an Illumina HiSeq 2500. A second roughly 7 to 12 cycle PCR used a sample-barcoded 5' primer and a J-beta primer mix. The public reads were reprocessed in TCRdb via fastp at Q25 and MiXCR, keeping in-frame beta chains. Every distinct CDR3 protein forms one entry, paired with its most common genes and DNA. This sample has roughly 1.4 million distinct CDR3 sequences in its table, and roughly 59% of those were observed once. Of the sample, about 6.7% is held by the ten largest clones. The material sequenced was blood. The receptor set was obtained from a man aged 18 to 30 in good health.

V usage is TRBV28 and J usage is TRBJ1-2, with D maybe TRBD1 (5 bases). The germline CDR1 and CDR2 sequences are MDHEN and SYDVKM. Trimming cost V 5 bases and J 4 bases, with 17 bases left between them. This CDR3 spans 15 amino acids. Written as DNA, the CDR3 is TGTGCCAGCAGTAACCAGGGTCCTCTCGGCTATGGCTACACCTTC. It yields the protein CASSNQGPLGYGYTF.

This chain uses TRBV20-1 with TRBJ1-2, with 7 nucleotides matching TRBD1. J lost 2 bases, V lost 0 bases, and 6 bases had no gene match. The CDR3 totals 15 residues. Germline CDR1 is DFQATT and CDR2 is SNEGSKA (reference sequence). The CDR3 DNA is TGCAGTGCTAGAGACCCTCTGACAGGGAACTATGGCTACACCTTC. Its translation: CSARDPLTGNYGYTF.

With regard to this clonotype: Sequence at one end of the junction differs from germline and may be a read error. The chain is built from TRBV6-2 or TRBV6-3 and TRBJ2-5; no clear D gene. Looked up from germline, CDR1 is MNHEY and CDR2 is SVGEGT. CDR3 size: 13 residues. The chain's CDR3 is CAGSYMVQETQYF. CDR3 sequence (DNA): TGTGCCGGCAGTTACATGGTTCAAGAGACCCAGTACTTC.

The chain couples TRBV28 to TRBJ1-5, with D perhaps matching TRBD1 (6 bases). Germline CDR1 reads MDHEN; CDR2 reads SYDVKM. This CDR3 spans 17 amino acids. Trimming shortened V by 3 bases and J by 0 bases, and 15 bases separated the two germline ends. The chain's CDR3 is CASSLPWGADSNQPQHF. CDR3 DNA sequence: TGTGCCAGCAGTTTGCCCTGGGGGGCGGATAGCAATCAGCCCCAGCATTTT.

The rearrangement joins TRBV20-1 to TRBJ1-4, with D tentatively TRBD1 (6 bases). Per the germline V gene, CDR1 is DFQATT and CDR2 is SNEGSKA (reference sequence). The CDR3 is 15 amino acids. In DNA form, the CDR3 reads TGCGGAACCTGGGACACCCAGCCGACTAATGAAAAACTGTTTTTT. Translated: CGTWDTQPTNEKLFF.